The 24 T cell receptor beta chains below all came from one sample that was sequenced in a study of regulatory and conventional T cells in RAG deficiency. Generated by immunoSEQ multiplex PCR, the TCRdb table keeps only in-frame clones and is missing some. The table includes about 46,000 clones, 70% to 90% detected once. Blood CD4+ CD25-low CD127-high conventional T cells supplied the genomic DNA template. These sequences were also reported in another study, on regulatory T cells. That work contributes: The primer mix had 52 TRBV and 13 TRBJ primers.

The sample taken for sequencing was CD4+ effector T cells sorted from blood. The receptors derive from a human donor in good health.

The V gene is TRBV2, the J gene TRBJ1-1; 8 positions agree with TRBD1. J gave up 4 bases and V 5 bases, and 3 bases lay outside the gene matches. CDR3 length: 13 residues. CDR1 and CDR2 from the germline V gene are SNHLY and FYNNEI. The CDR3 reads CASSTGGSTEAFF. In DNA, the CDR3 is TGTGCCAGCAGTACAGGGGGGAGCACTGAAGCTTTCTTT.

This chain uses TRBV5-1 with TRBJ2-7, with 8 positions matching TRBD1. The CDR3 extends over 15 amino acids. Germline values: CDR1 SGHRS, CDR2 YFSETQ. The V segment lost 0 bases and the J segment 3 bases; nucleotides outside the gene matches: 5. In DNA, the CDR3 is TGCGCCAGCAGCTTGGCTCGGGACAGGAGCTACGAGCAGTACTTC. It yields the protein CASSLARDRSYEQYF.

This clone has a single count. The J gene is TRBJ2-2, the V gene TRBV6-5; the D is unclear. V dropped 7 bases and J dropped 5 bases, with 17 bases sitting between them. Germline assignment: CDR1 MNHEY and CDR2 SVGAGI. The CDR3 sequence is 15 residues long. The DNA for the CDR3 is TGTGCCAGCATTTCTCGGACCCTCGGTACCGGGGAGCTGTTTTTT. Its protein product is CASISRTLGTGELFF.

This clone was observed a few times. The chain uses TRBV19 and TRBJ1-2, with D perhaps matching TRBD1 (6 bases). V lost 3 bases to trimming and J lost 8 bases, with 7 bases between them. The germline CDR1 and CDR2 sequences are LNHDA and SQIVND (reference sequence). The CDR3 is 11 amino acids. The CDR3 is CASSIRGGYTF. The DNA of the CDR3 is TGTGCCAGTAGTATCAGGGGAGGCTACACCTTC.

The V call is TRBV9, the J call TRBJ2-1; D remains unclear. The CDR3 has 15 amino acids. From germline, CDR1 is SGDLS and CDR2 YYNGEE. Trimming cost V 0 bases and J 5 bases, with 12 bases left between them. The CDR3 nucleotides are TGTGCCAGCAGCGTAGCGGGTATTACTCACAATGAGCAGTTCTTC. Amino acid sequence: CASSVAGITHNEQFF.

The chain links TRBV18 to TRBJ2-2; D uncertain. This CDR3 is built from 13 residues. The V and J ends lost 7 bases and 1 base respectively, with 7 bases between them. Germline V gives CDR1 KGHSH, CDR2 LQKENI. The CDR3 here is CASCGQNTGELFF. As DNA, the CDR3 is TGTGCCAGCTGCGGCCAGAACACCGGGGAGCTGTTTTTT.

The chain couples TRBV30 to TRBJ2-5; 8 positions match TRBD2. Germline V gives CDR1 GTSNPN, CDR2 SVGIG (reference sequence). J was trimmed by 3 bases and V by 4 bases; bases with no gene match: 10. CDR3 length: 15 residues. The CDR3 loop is CAWIGASGSKETQYF. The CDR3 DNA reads TGTGCCTGGATTGGGGCTAGCGGGTCAAAAGAGACCCAGTACTTC.

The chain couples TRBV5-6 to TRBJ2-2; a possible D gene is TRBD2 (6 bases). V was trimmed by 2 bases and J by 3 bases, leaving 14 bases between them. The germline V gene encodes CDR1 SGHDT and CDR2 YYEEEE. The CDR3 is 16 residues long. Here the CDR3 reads CASSLRGGAYTGELFF. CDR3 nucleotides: TGTGCCAGCAGCTTACGGGGCGGGGCCTACACCGGGGAGCTGTTTTTT. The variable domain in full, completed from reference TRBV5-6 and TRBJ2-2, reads DAGVTQSPTHLIKTRGQQVTLRCSPKSGHDTVSWYQQALGQGPQFIFQYYEEEERQRGNFPDRFSGHQFPNYSSELNVNALLLGDSALYLCASSLRGGAYTGELFFGEGSRLTVL.

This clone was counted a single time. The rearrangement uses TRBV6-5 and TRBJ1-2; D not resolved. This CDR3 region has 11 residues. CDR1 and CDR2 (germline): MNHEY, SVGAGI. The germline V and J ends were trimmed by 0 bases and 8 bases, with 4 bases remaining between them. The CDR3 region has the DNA TGTGCCAGCAGTTACTCAGAGGGCTACACCTTC. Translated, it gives CASSYSEGYTF.

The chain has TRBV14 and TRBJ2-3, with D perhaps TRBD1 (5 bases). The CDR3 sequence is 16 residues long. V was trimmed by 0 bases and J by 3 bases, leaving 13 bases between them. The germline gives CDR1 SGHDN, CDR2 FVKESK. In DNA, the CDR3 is TGTGCCAGCAGCCAAGATGTCGCAGGGAAAACAGATACGCAGTATTTT. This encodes CASSQDVAGKTDTQYF.

Written as DNA, the CDR3 is TGTGCCAGCAGGTTAGGACAGGTTCGGCGAGCTTTCTTT. It translates to CASRLGQVRRAFF. The J gene is TRBJ1-1, the V gene TRBV6-6; 7 bases fit TRBD1. V dropped 6 bases and J dropped 10; count of bases not matched to a gene: 11. Germline V lookup: CDR1 MNHNY, CDR2 SVGAGI (reference sequence). The length of the CDR3 is 13 residues.

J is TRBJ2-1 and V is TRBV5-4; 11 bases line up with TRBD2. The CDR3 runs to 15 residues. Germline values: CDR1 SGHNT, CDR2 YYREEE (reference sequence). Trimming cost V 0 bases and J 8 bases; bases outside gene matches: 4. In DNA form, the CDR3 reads TGTGCCAGCAGCTTGGGAGGTAGCGGGAGGGATGAGCAGTTCTTC. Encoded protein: CASSLGGSGRDEQFF.

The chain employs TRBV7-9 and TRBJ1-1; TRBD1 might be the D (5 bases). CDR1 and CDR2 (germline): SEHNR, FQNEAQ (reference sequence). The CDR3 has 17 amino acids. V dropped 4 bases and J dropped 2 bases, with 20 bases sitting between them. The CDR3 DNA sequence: TGTGCCAGCAGCTCTGGACACGGAGGAAACATAAACACTGAAGCTTTCTTT. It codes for CASSSGHGGNINTEAFF.

CDR3 bases: TGCGCCAGCAGCCAAGGTCTGATACGGGCGGGGGGCACAGATACGCAGTATTTT. This translates into CASSQGLIRAGGTDTQYF. The chain recombines TRBV4-1 with TRBJ2-3; TRBD2 agrees at 7 bases. The CDR3 contains 18 residues. Germline V gene lookup returns CDR1 MGHRA and CDR2 YSYEKL. V lost 1 base and J lost 1; bases outside the gene matches: 11.

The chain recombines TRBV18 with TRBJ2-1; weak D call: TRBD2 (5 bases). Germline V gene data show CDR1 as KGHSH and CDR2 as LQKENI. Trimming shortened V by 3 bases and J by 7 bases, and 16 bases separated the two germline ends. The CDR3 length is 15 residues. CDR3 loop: CASSPGNRNENEQFF. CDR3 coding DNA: TGTGCCAGCTCACCCGGGAACCGAAACGAGAATGAGCAGTTCTTC.

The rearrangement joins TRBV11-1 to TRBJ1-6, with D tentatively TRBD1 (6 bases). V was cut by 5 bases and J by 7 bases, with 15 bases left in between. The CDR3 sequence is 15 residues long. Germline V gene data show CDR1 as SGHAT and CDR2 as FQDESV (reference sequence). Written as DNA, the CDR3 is TGTGCCAGCAGCCGGAACGAGGGGGAGAATTCACCCCTCCACTTT. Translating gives CASSRNEGENSPLHF.

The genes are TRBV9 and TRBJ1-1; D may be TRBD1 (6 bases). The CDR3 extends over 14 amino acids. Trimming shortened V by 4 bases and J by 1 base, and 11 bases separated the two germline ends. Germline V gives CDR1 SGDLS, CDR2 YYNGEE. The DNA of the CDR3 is TGTGCCAGCAGCCGCCTGGACAGGAACACTGAAGCTTTCTTT. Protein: CASSRLDRNTEAFF.

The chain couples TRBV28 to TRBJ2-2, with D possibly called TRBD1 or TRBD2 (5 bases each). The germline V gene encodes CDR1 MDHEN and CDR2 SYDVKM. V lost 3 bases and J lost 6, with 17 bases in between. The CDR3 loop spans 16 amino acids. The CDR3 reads CASSFSSGRGPGELFF. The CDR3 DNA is TGTGCCAGCAGTTTTAGTTCGGGTCGGGGACCCGGGGAGCTGTTTTTT.

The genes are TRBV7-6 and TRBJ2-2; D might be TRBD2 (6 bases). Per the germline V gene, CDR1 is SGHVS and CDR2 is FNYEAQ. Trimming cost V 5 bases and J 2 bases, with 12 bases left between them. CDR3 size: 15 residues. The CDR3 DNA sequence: TGTGCCAGCAGCACTAGCTCCACTAACACCGGGGAGCTGTTTTTT. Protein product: CASSTSSTNTGELFF.

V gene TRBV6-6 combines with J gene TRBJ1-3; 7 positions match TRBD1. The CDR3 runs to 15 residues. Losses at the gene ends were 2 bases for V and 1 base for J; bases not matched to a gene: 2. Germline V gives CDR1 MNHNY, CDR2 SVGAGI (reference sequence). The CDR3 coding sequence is TGTGCCAGCAGTTACACAGGGGAGTCTGGAAACACCATATATTTT. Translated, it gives CASSYTGESGNTIYF.

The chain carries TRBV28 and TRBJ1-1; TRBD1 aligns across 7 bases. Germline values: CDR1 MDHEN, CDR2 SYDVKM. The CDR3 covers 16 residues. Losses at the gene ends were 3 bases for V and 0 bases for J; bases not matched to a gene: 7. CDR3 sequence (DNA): TGTGCCAGCAGTTTCATGGTGGGACAGATGAACACTGAAGCTTTCTTT. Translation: CASSFMVGQMNTEAFF.

CDR3 coding DNA: TGTGCCAGCTGCGAACTCTCTGGGGCCAACGTCCTGACTTTC. As protein: CASCELSGANVLTF. The chain joins TRBV18 to TRBJ2-6, with D hard to call. Germline CDR1 reads KGHSH; CDR2 reads LQKENI. V dropped 7 bases and J dropped 0 bases, with 7 bases sitting between them. The CDR3 runs to 14 residues.

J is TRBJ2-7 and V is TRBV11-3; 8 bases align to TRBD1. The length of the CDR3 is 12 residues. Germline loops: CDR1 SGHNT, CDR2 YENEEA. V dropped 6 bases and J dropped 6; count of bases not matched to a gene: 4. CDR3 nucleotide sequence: TGTGCCAGCAGGGGGACAGGCGTCGAGCAGTACTTC. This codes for CASRGTGVEQYF. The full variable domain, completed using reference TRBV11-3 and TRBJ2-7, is EAGVVQSPRYKIIEKKQPVAFWCNPISGHNTLYWYLQNLGQGPELLIRYENEEAVDDSQLPKDRFSAERLKGVDSTLKIQPAELGDSAVYLCASRGTGVEQYFGPGTRLTVT.

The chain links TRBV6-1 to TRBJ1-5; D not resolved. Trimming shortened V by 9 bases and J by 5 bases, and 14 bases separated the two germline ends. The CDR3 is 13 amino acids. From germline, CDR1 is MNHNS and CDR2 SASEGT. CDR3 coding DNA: TGTGCCAGTCATAGGGAGGACGATCAGCCCCAGCATTTT. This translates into CASHREDDQPQHF.